A single TCR beta chain is shown here with its context. Antigen specificity is unknown. For the second PCR, which ran for about 6 to 11 cycles, a sample-barcoded 5' primer and a J-beta primer mix were used. In TCRdb, the 5' RACE reads were re-called with MiXCR into one record per CDR3 protein. There are around 800,000 distinct CDR3 sequences in the sample; approximately 24% occur only once, and 2.5% to 3.5% lies in the top ten. This sample was included in a study of blood T cells in healthy people across ages. This CDR3 contains 17 residues. V gave up 4 bases and J gave up 2 bases; unmatched junction bases: 11. Study-wide results and limits: Changes in expanded clonotypes were possibly confounded, as the CMV status of donors was unknown.

Another study also made use of these data, one on T cells of mothers and their children. As that report states: In related and unrelated pairs alike, thymic selection shapes TCR recombination output, with inherited differences minor.

The chain has TRBV12-3 or TRBV12-4 and TRBJ2-5, with 9 bases that match TRBD2. This sequence was found in a boy younger than 18 in good health. The sample consisted of blood. The CDR3 nucleotides are TGTGCCAGCAGTTCCCCTTTCGGCGGGGGGGATCAAGAGACCCAGTACTTC. Amino acid sequence: CASSSPFGGGDQETQYF.